This entry concerns a single TCR beta chain. Original processing notes: Amplification of reference gene primers was used by the study to estimate nucleated cell counts. Assay: immunoSEQ multiplex PCR; the TCRdb copy retains only in-frame clones and omits some. The DNA gave D and trimming, while V, J and clone size come from that table. The sample has 230,000 or so clones, 80% to 90% seen once. The CDR3 runs to 14 residues. Germline V lookup: CDR1 SGHTA, CDR2 FQGNSA. Deletions cut 0 bases from V and 3 bases from J, with 9 bases between. This sample stems from a study of blood T cell repertoires in COVID-19. The overall study: From T cells, B-cell-depleted T cells, or PBMCs came the material, which was cDNA or gDNA.

The clonotype originates from a middle-aged woman who had recovered from COVID-19. The chain is built from TRBV7-2 and TRBJ2-7; D possibly corresponds to TRBD1 (5 bases). The sample was peripheral blood. CDR3 nucleotides: TGTGCCAGCAGCTTAGCCTCAGGGAACTACGAGCAGTACGTC. It codes for CASSLASGNYEQYV.